The clone carrying this T cell receptor (beta chain) was seen only a few times. The sample is drawn from a study of T-cell memory formation after mild COVID-19. In the study overall: Clustering of TCRs was largely donor specific.

Germline values: CDR1 SNHLY, CDR2 FYNNEI. CDR3 length: 15 residues. V was pared by 3 bases and J by 8 bases, with 9 bases of the junction left unmatched. From the 5' RACE reads, TCRdb called clonotypes with MiXCR, one entry per CDR3 protein. The sample holds around 370,000 distinct CDR3 sequences, 20% to 25% seen once. The TCR originated in an adult woman who had mild COVID-19 (a few samples of this study predate the infection). Cell type and time point are not known. Source material: PBMCs or a T cell subset sorted from them (not recorded which). The chain recombines TRBV2 with TRBJ1-2; 10 positions match TRBD1. The CDR3 region is CASSDIDRGRGGYTF. In DNA, the CDR3 is TGTGCCAGCAGTGATATAGACAGGGGGCGCGGAGGCTACACCTTC.